Below are 32 T cell receptor beta chains sequenced from a single sample in a study of shared clonotypes between healthy human individuals. Cells designated naive CD8 were CD45RO-negative and were positively selected for CCR7, with terminally differentiated effector memory CD45RA+ cells excluded. Method: immunoSEQ multiplex PCR; TCRdb's copy keeps in-frame clones and lacks some. The sample shows under 1 million clones, around 93% of them seen only once. Sequenced input: naive CD8+ T cells sorted from blood. These receptor sequences come from a man younger than 45 in good health.

The CDR3 DNA sequence: TGTGCCAGCAGTGAAGGGGCGGGGCAGTACTTC. Protein: CASSEGAGQYF. The gene calls are TRBV2 and TRBJ2-7, with D perhaps TRBD2 (5 bases). The CDR3 is 11 residues long. V was shortened by 1 base and J by 9 bases, with 7 bases between the two germline ends. Germline V gene sequence: CDR1 SNHLY, CDR2 FYNNEI.

The V gene is TRBV21-1, the J gene TRBJ2-4; TRBD2 is the table's D call and was not checked against the DNA. TRBV21-1 is noted as a pseudogene. This CDR3 region has 19 residues. CDR3 in amino acids: CASSLLAGGPSEAKNIQYF. DNA for the CDR3: TGTGCCAGCAGCCTTCTAGCGGGAGGGCCCTCGGAAGCCAAAAACATTCAGTACTTC.

The V and J genes are TRBV27 and TRBJ1-4; TRBD1 might be the D (5 bases). V was cut by 6 bases and J by 0 bases, with 11 bases left in between. There are 15 residues in the CDR3. Germline lookup yields CDR1 MNHEY and CDR2 SMNVEV (reference sequence). CDR3 DNA: TGTGCCAGCAGGCCAGGGCCCCCAACTAATGAAAAACTGTTTTTT. Amino acids: CASRPGPPTNEKLFF. Full variable domain (rest looked up from reference TRBV27 and TRBJ1-4): EAQVTQNPRYLITVTGKKLTVTCSQNMNHEYMSWYRQDPGLGLRQIYYSMNVEVTDKGDVPEGYKVSRKEKRNFPLILESPSPNQTSLYFCASRPGPPTNEKLFFGSGTQLSVL.

Remarks on this clone: At the DNA level, this CDR3 is encoded by other sequences in the same sample as well. The V and J genes are TRBV27 and TRBJ2-7; either TRBD1 or TRBD2 may fit D (5 bases each). The V gene's germline CDR1 is MNHEY and CDR2 SMNVEV (reference sequence). The V end was cut by 0 bases, the J end by 2 bases, with 8 bases between. The CDR3 has 14 amino acids. CDR3: CASSLSRGAYEQYF. The CDR3 DNA sequence: TGTGCCAGCAGTTTATCGAGAGGGGCCTACGAGCAGTACTTC.

A few counts support this clone. The chain carries TRBV28 and TRBJ1-5; D is ambiguous. V lost 1 base to trimming and J lost 5 bases, with 12 bases between them. The CDR3 has 15 residues. Germline CDR1 MDHEN, CDR2 SYDVKM. This CDR3 is CASSLFGGPHQPQHF. CDR3 DNA sequence: TGTGCCAGCAGTTTATTCGGCGGCCCTCATCAGCCCCAGCATTTT.

The chain joins TRBV4-1 to TRBJ2-7, with 9 bases lining up with TRBD2. Germline V gene lookup returns CDR1 MGHRA and CDR2 YSYEKL. This CDR3 has 15 residues. The V gene end was trimmed by 4 bases and the J gene end by 3 bases; junction bases not matched to a gene: 7. The CDR3 DNA is TGCGCCAGCAGCCTAAGACTAGCGGAAGACTACGAGCAGTACTTC. It specifies CASSLRLAEDYEQYF.

The chain uses TRBV7-2 and TRBJ2-7, with TRBD1 as a possible D gene (5 bases). The germline V gene has CDR1 SGHTA and CDR2 FQGNSA. The V end lost 1 base, the J end lost 1 base, and 11 bases lay between the germline ends. The CDR3 contains 15 residues. In nucleotides, the CDR3 is TGTGCCAGCAGCTTAGGGGGCCCCAATTCCTACGAGCAGTACTTC. Its translation: CASSLGGPNSYEQYF.

The rearrangement links TRBV30 to TRBJ2-5, with unresolved D. The CDR3 covers 13 residues. Trimming left V 4 bases short and J 0 bases short, with 9 bases between. Germline V gene sequence: CDR1 GTSNPN, CDR2 SVGIG (reference sequence). CDR3 loop: CAWTISNQETQYF. The CDR3 DNA reads as TGTGCCTGGACCATTTCAAACCAAGAGACCCAGTACTTC.

The rearrangement uses TRBV11-3 and TRBJ2-1; D may be TRBD2 (6 bases). In germline, CDR1 is SGHNT, CDR2 YENEEA. The CDR3 is 13 residues long. The V end lost 5 bases, the J end lost 4 bases, and 9 bases lay between the germline ends. The CDR3, as DNA: TGTGCCAGCAGCGGGAGGACTTACAATGAGCAGTTCTTC. The encoded protein is CASSGRTYNEQFF.

This sequence joins TRBV6-5 and TRBJ2-2, with a weak D call TRBD1 (6 bases). The germline CDR1 and CDR2 sequences are MNHEY and SVGAGI. Deletions cut 7 bases from V and 4 bases from J, with 16 bases between. CDR3 length equals 15 residues. The CDR3 nucleotides are TGTGCCAGCATCGCAGGGGTGGTGCGCACCGGGGAGCTGTTTTTT. Translated, it gives CASIAGVVRTGELFF.

The chain combines TRBV7-9 with TRBJ1-1, with D unresolved. Trimming left V 2 bases short and J 11 bases short, with 12 bases between. This CDR3 has 12 residues. CDR1 is SEHNR and CDR2 is FQNEAQ in the germline V gene (reference sequence). The CDR3 loop is CASSLSSPGAFF. Written as DNA, the CDR3 is TGTGCCAGCAGCTTAAGTTCCCCGGGGGCTTTCTTT.

This rearrangement joins TRBV7-9 to TRBJ1-2; D is uncertain. Deletions cut 1 base from V and 10 bases from J, with 10 bases between. Germline lookup yields CDR1 SEHNR and CDR2 FQNEAQ (reference sequence). The CDR3 is 12 amino acids. The CDR3 nucleotides read TGTGCCAGCAGCTTAGACGTGTGGGACTACACCTTC. This codes for CASSLDVWDYTF.

The chain joins TRBV6-5 to TRBJ2-7; perhaps TRBD2 as D (5 bases). The V gene's germline CDR1 is MNHEY and CDR2 SVGAGI. CDR3 length: 13 amino acids. Trimming removed 6 bases at V and 5 bases at J, with 14 bases between. For the CDR3, the DNA is TGTGCCAGCAGGGACGGTCTGAGGGACGAGCAGTACTTC. It translates to CASRDGLRDEQYF.

The CDR3 region has the DNA TGTGCCAGCAGCTTGGGGGCCGGACAGGTCGAAGCTTTCTTT. Translated, it gives CASSLGAGQVEAFF. The chain joins TRBV5-6 to TRBJ1-1; 7 positions agree with TRBD1. V lost 0 bases to trimming and J lost 8 bases; unmatched junction nucleotides: 7. CDR1 SGHDT and CDR2 YYEEEE come from the germline V gene. The CDR3 consists of 14 residues.

The chain recombines TRBV4-3 with TRBJ1-3, with D possibly being TRBD1 (6 bases). V lost 6 bases and J lost 1, with 13 bases in between. CDR3 length equals 15 residues. CDR1 LGHNA and CDR2 YSLEER come from the germline V gene. CDR3 DNA: TGCGCCAGCAGAGCAGGGGTGTATTCTGGAAACACCATATATTTT. This sequence encodes CASRAGVYSGNTIYF.

The count of this clone is one. The V gene is TRBV27, the J gene TRBJ2-7, with 7 bases aligning to TRBD2. The germline CDR1 and CDR2 sequences are MNHEY and SMNVEV (reference sequence). The CDR3 consists of 14 residues. With 4 bases clipped from V and 2 bases from J, the junction kept 5 bases outside the gene matches. Here the CDR3 reads CASSWSGTAYEQYF. Here the CDR3 DNA reads TGTGCCAGCAGTTGGAGCGGGACTGCCTACGAGCAGTACTTC.

The genes are TRBV7-8 and TRBJ2-7; possibly TRBD1 for D (6 bases). Germline V CDR1 and CDR2: SGHVS, FQNEAQ. V gave up 0 bases and J gave up 3 bases, with 12 bases separating them. The CDR3 consists of 15 residues. The CDR3 protein is CASSLATQGSYEQYF. The CDR3 region has the DNA TGTGCCAGCAGCTTAGCGACCCAGGGGAGCTACGAGCAGTACTTC.

The chain links TRBV6-5 to TRBJ2-3; the D is unclear. The length of the CDR3 is 15 residues. Trimming cost V 0 bases and J 2 bases, with 9 bases left between them. The germline V gene encodes CDR1 MNHEY and CDR2 SVGAGI. The CDR3 nucleotides are TGTGCCAGCAGTTACTCGATTATTTACACAGATACGCAGTATTTT. This gives the protein CASSYSIIYTDTQYF.

The chain employs TRBV2 and TRBJ2-4; D is ambiguous. V lost 9 bases and J lost 0, with 6 bases in between. CDR3 length: 12 amino acids. Germline values: CDR1 SNHLY, CDR2 FYNNEI. The CDR3 DNA is TGTGCCAGTAGGATAGCCAAAAACATTCAGTACTTC. It codes for CASRIAKNIQYF.

The chain couples TRBV27 to TRBJ2-5, with TRBD2 as a possible D gene (5 bases). V was shortened by 6 bases and J by 0 bases, with 8 bases between the two germline ends. CDR3 length equals 13 residues. Germline-derived CDR1 and CDR2 are MNHEY and SMNVEV (reference sequence). The CDR3 DNA reads as TGTGCCAGCAGAGACGGGAACCAAGAGACCCAGTACTTC. Translating it yields CASRDGNQETQYF.

The genes are TRBV6-5 and TRBJ1-4, with 7 nucleotides matching TRBD1. The CDR3 sequence is 15 residues long. V was clipped by 5 bases and J by 11 bases; unmatched bases: 14. The V gene's germline CDR1 is MNHEY and CDR2 SVGAGI. In DNA form, the CDR3 reads TGTGCCAGCAGTACCGGTACAGGGGTGGTGGAGAAACTGTTTTTT. It yields the protein CASSTGTGVVEKLFF.

The CDR3 region is CASSLPYNEQFF. CDR3 DNA: TGTGCCAGCAGCTTACCCTACAATGAGCAGTTCTTC. The chain combines TRBV7-6 with TRBJ2-1, with D unresolved. This CDR3 region has 12 residues. In germline, CDR1 is SGHVS, CDR2 FNYEAQ. V lost 2 bases and J lost 2, with 1 base in between.

This chain connects TRBV7-2 to TRBJ2-3; D remains unclear. Trimming removed 3 bases from V and 0 bases from J, with 10 bases in between. Per the germline V gene, CDR1 is SGHTA and CDR2 is FQGNSA. The CDR3 covers 15 residues. In DNA form, the CDR3 reads TGTGCCAGCAGCTTGTCCTTCCGTAGCACAGATACGCAGTATTTT. Its protein product is CASSLSFRSTDTQYF.

This chain connects TRBV7-9 to TRBJ1-2; unclear D gene. This CDR3 contains 11 residues. Trimming pared 3 bases from V and 8 bases from J, leaving 7 bases between. Germline V gene data show CDR1 as SEHNR and CDR2 as FQNEAQ (reference sequence). CDR3 nucleotides: TGTGCCAGCAGCTTCGGGGAGGGCTACACCTTC. It codes for CASSFGEGYTF.

The chain links TRBV5-4 to TRBJ1-1; TRBD1 aligns across 8 bases. The ends lost 4 bases at V and 6 bases at J; junction bases unmatched: 11. The germline CDR1 and CDR2 sequences are SGHNT and YYREEE (reference sequence). The CDR3 has 15 residues. The DNA of the CDR3 is TGTGCCAGCAGCCAAATCTCAGGGGGCGCCGCTGAAGCTTTCTTT. Residues: CASSQISGGAAEAFF.

The V gene is TRBV4-3, the J gene TRBJ1-1; the D gene is possibly TRBD1 (5 bases). V was clipped by 10 bases and J by 3 bases, with 15 bases between them. The CDR3 runs to 13 residues. From germline, CDR1 is LGHNA and CDR2 YSLEER. The CDR3 loop reads CATSLGGDTEAFF. The CDR3, as DNA: TGCGCCACCTCCTTGGGGGGTGACACTGAAGCTTTCTTT.

The V and J genes are TRBV4-1 and TRBJ2-7; 9 bases fit TRBD2. Germline V gene data show CDR1 as MGHRA and CDR2 as YSYEKL. J lost 5 bases, V lost 2 bases, and 7 bases had no gene match. The length of the CDR3 is 15 residues. CDR3 DNA sequence: TGCGCCAGCAGCCAACGATCGGCGGGAGGGGACGAGCAGTACTTC. Its translation is CASSQRSAGGDEQYF.

The chain couples TRBV28 to TRBJ2-7; 8 nucleotides match TRBD1. Germline V gene sequence: CDR1 MDHEN, CDR2 SYDVKM. The CDR3 totals 14 residues. J gave up 5 bases and V 5 bases, and 8 bases lay outside the gene matches. CDR3 nucleotide sequence: TGTGCCAGCAGTCCCCGGGACAGGATCCACGAGCAGTACTTC. Translation: CASSPRDRIHEQYF.

This rearrangement joins TRBV28 to TRBJ1-5; D is possibly TRBD1 (5 bases). Trimming cost V 3 bases and J 4 bases, with 13 bases left between them. CDR1 is MDHEN and CDR2 is SYDVKM in the germline V gene. CDR3 size: 15 residues. The CDR3 sequence: CASSFGGSGNQPQHF. CDR3 nucleotide sequence: TGTGCCAGCAGTTTCGGGGGTAGTGGAAATCAGCCCCAGCATTTT.

This CDR3 reads CASSQADVTYEQYF. The DNA for the CDR3 is TGCGCCAGCAGCCAGGCGGACGTAACCTACGAGCAGTACTTC. The chain is built from TRBV4-1 and TRBJ2-7; D remains unclear. The germline V gene encodes CDR1 MGHRA and CDR2 YSYEKL. The germline V and J ends were trimmed by 3 bases and 2 bases, with 11 bases remaining between them. This CDR3 comprises 14 residues.

The chain uses TRBV10-3 and TRBJ2-2, with D uncertain. Germline V gives CDR1 ENHRY, CDR2 SYGVKD. The CDR3 totals 14 residues. Between the trimmed V and J ends, which lost 8 bases and 4 bases, there was a span of 14 bases. Here the CDR3 DNA reads TGTGCCATCGAGGCTTTGGGCGGCACCGGGGAGCTGTTTTTT. Its protein is CAIEALGGTGELFF.

The rearrangement uses TRBV13 and TRBJ2-7; 8 bases match TRBD1. The CDR3 is 15 amino acids. The germline CDR1 and CDR2 sequences are PRHDT and FYEKMQ (reference sequence). J was trimmed by 4 bases and V by 0 bases; bases with no gene match: 5. The CDR3 nucleotides are TGTGCCAGCAGCTTAGGAGGACAGGGTTTGTACGAGCAGTACTTC. Translation: CASSLGGQGLYEQYF.